The 27 T cell receptor beta chains in this list originate from one sample, sequenced in a study of beta chain features in type 1 diabetes. Study-wide results and caveats: People with Type 1 diabetes carried modestly yet significantly shorter TCRB CDR3s in all four CD4+ subsets.

Expressed TCRB transcripts were sequenced, since all the RNA that had been isolated was reverse transcribed. TCRdb keeps only in-frame clones here, not all; method: immunoSEQ multiplex PCR. The data hold 150,000 to 200,000 clones, with roughly 59% observed a single time. For these receptors, no antigen is known. The sequencing input was naive CD4+ T cells from blood. The receptor set was obtained from a man in his thirties or forties with type 1 diabetes.

The chain recombines TRBV29-1 with TRBJ1-2; tentative D call: TRBD1 (5 bases). CDR3 length equals 13 residues. Germline V CDR1 and CDR2: SQVTM, ANQGSEA. V lost 4 bases and J 8 bases, leaving 17 bases between the germline ends. CDR3 in DNA: TGCAGCGTTGCTAGGGGCGGGTATAGCGGCTACACCTTC. It yields the protein CSVARGGYSGYTF.

The rearrangement links TRBV2 to TRBJ1-1, with a weak D call TRBD1 (5 bases). The V end lost 4 bases, the J end lost 3 bases, and 12 bases lay between the germline ends. The germline CDR1 and CDR2 sequences are SNHLY and FYNNEI. The CDR3 contains 14 residues. CDR3 region: CASSVPRGDTEAFF. The CDR3 DNA is TGTGCCAGCAGTGTTCCAAGGGGCGACACTGAAGCTTTCTTT.

The chain couples TRBV6-5 to TRBJ2-5, with D possibly TRBD1 on 6 matching bases. Trimming took 6 bases from V and 5 from J, leaving 19 bases between them. The CDR3 length is 15 residues. Germline CDR1 is MNHEY and CDR2 is SVGAGI. In DNA, the CDR3 is TGTGCCAGCAGCGTAACAGGGACGGCTGGCGAGACCCAGTACTTC. This translates into CASSVTGTAGETQYF.

This clone was detected a few times. This chain joins TRBV28 and TRBJ2-1, with D unclear. Germline values: CDR1 MDHEN, CDR2 SYDVKM. CDR3 length equals 11 residues. Trimming took 7 bases from V and 8 from J, leaving 9 bases between them. In DNA form, the CDR3 reads TGTGCCAGCACGCAATCCCATGAGCAGTTCTTC. Translating gives CASTQSHEQFF.

This rearrangement joins TRBV7-9 to TRBJ2-1; weak D call: TRBD1 (6 bases). Germline V CDR1 and CDR2: SEHNR, FQNEAQ (reference sequence). With 6 bases removed from V and 3 bases from J, the gap between germline ends came to 15 bases. This CDR3 comprises 15 residues. This CDR3 reads CASREQGNIYNEQFF. Here the CDR3 DNA reads TGTGCCAGCAGAGAACAGGGAAATATCTACAATGAGCAGTTCTTC.

This clone occurred a few times. This chain connects TRBV30 to TRBJ1-1; D not resolved. The germline V gene has CDR1 GTSNPN and CDR2 SVGIG (reference sequence). The CDR3 has 11 residues. V shed 5 bases and J shed 2 bases, with 6 bases lying between them. The CDR3 DNA follows: TGTGCCTGGGGAGCTAACACTGAAGCTTTCTTT. This translates into CAWGANTEAFF. The full variable domain, in which reference TRBV30 and TRBJ1-1 provide the parts outside the CDR3, is SQTIHQWPATLVQPVGSPLSLECTVEGTSNPNLYWYRQAAGRGLQLLFYSVGIGQISSEVPQNLSASRPQDRQFILSSKKLLLSDSGFYLCAWGANTEAFFGQGTRLTVV.

The genes are TRBV29-1 and TRBJ2-7, with TRBD1 matching 10 bases. The J segment lost 7 bases and the V segment lost 6 bases, leaving 15 bases of the junction unmatched. This CDR3 is built from 15 residues. The germline V gene has CDR1 SQVTM and CDR2 ANQGSEA. The DNA of the CDR3 is TGCAGCGTCTCGAAGGATGCCGGGACAGGGGAAGAGCAGTACTTC. Translation: CSVSKDAGTGEEQYF.

This chain links TRBV10-3 with TRBJ2-6; tentatively, D is TRBD1 or TRBD2 (5 bases each). This CDR3 has 14 residues. Trimming took off 6 bases at V and 2 bases at J, with 8 bases between the two ends. Germline V CDR1 and CDR2: ENHRY, SYGVKD. CDR3 protein: CAIRGTAGANVLTF. The DNA for the CDR3 is TGTGCCATCAGGGGGACGGCTGGGGCCAACGTCCTGACTTTC.

The rearrangement joins TRBV30 to TRBJ1-3; no firm D call. Trimming left V 2 bases short and J 0 bases short, with 11 bases between. Germline lookup yields CDR1 GTSNPN and CDR2 SVGIG (reference sequence). The CDR3 sequence is 15 residues long. The CDR3 region has the DNA TGTGCCTGGAGTTTCCTGCCAAGCTCTGGAAACACCATATATTTT. It specifies CAWSFLPSSGNTIYF.

V gene TRBV6-1 combines with J gene TRBJ1-2; possible D gene TRBD1, 5 bases. Deletions cut 8 bases from V and 4 bases from J, with 17 bases between. Germline lookup yields CDR1 MNHNS and CDR2 SASEGT. CDR3 length equals 14 residues. The CDR3 loop reads CASEPAQDSYGYTF. CDR3 nucleotides: TGTGCCAGCGAACCGGCACAGGACTCCTATGGCTACACCTTC.

This chain links TRBV11-2 with TRBJ1-1, with a tentative D call TRBD1 (6 bases). Germline V gene data show CDR1 as SGHAT and CDR2 as FQNNGV. The CDR3 loop spans 15 amino acids. The germline V and J ends were trimmed by 5 bases and 5 bases, with 18 bases remaining between them. CDR3 protein: CASSPGGGPRTEAFF. The CDR3 DNA reads TGTGCCAGCAGCCCCGGTGGGGGGCCGAGGACTGAAGCTTTCTTT. The full variable domain, its missing parts supplied by reference TRBV11-2 and TRBJ1-1, is EAGVAQSPRYKIIEKRQSVAFWCNPISGHATLYWYQQILGQGPKLLIQFQNNGVVDDSQLPKDRFSAERLKGVDSTLKIQPAKLEDSAVYLCASSPGGGPRTEAFFGQGTRLTVV.

This chain connects TRBV7-2 to TRBJ1-6; TRBD1 matches 12 bases. CDR3 length: 15 residues. Germline assignment: CDR1 SGHTA and CDR2 FQGNSA. The J segment lost 9 bases and the V segment lost 0 bases, leaving 0 bases of the junction unmatched. CDR3 residues: CASSLAGQGASPLHF. In nucleotides, the CDR3 is TGTGCCAGCAGCTTAGCGGGACAGGGGGCTTCACCCCTCCACTTT.

The rearrangement links TRBV25-1 to TRBJ1-2; no clear D. Germline V lookup: CDR1 MGHDK, CDR2 SYGVNS. This CDR3 is 15 amino acids long. V lost 1 base to trimming and J lost 2 bases, with 11 bases between them. CDR3 sequence: CASSEFQVGNYGYTF. CDR3 DNA: TGTGCCAGCAGTGAATTTCAAGTCGGAAACTATGGCTACACCTTC.

This clone was picked up a small number of times. This chain joins TRBV27 and TRBJ2-5; perhaps TRBD2 as D (5 bases). The CDR3 sequence is 16 residues long. The germline V and J ends were trimmed by 0 bases and 2 bases, with 13 bases remaining between them. Germline V gene data show CDR1 as MNHEY and CDR2 as SMNVEV (reference sequence). The CDR3 loop is CASSLSRQRAQETQYF. CDR3 DNA: TGTGCCAGCAGTTTATCTCGTCAGAGGGCTCAAGAGACCCAGTACTTC.

This clone was seen a handful of times. The J gene is TRBJ2-7, the V gene TRBV30; D is undetermined. The length of the CDR3 is 15 residues. Germline V CDR1 and CDR2: GTSNPN, SVGIG (reference sequence). Between the trimmed V and J ends, which lost 0 bases and 8 bases, there was a span of 20 bases. The CDR3 sequence: CAWSVSSRSGEKQYF. In DNA form, the CDR3 reads TGTGCCTGGAGTGTTTCGTCGCGTTCGGGCGAAAAGCAGTACTTC.

This clone was detected a few times. This sequence joins TRBV11-2 and TRBJ1-2; no definite D call. Trimming took 5 bases from V and 5 from J, leaving 9 bases between them. The CDR3 is made up of 12 amino acids. Germline loops: CDR1 SGHAT, CDR2 FQNNGV. CDR3 loop: CASSTDRYGYTF. CDR3 DNA: TGTGCCAGCAGCACCGACCGGTATGGCTACACCTTC.

The chain joins TRBV18 to TRBJ1-1, with 7 bases lining up with TRBD1. CDR3 length equals 14 residues. CDR1 and CDR2 from the germline V gene are KGHSH and LQKENI. Trimming at V came to 5 bases and at J to 3 bases, leaving 6 bases not matched to a gene. Here the CDR3 DNA reads TGTGCCAGCTCAATCGAGGGGGCGGACACTGAAGCTTTCTTT. Residues: CASSIEGADTEAFF.

This clone was detected only once. V usage is TRBV4-3 and J usage is TRBJ2-5, with 10 bases identical to TRBD2. Germline V gene sequence: CDR1 LGHNA, CDR2 YSLEER. After removal of 2 bases from V and 0 bases from J, the junction contained 6 bases not matched to a gene. The CDR3 consists of 17 residues. The CDR3 is CASSQTLAGVYQETQYF. CDR3 DNA sequence: TGCGCCAGCAGCCAAACCCTAGCGGGGGTGTACCAAGAGACCCAGTACTTC.

V and J are TRBV7-2 and TRBJ1-6; D ambiguous. The CDR3 totals 14 residues. Trimming cost V 3 bases and J 6 bases, with 9 bases left between them. Germline CDR1 SGHTA, CDR2 FQGNSA. CDR3 sequence reads: CASSLQNSNSPLHF. The CDR3 DNA reads TGTGCCAGCAGCTTGCAGAATTCTAATTCACCCCTCCACTTT. Together with reference TRBV7-2 and TRBJ1-6, the CDR3 gives the full variable domain: GAGVSQSPSNKVTEKGKDVELRCDPISGHTALYWYRQSLGQGLEFLIYFQGNSAPDKSGLPSDRFSAERTGGSVSTLTIQRTQQEDSAVYLCASSLQNSNSPLHFGNGTRLTVT.

The chain is built from TRBV4-1 and TRBJ2-3, with D unresolved. CDR1 is MGHRA and CDR2 is YSYEKL in the germline V gene. CDR3 size: 12 residues. V was trimmed by 0 bases and J by 8 bases, leaving 6 bases between them. The CDR3 DNA follows: TGCGCCAGCAGCCAAGATGGCGGTACGCAGTATTTT. Translation: CASSQDGGTQYF.

Notes on this clone: Distinct nucleotide sequences in the sample also encode this CDR3. V usage is TRBV4-3 and J usage is TRBJ2-1, with no clear D. V shed 1 base and J shed 2 bases, with 6 bases lying between them. CDR1 and CDR2 (germline): LGHNA, YSLEER. The length of the CDR3 is 14 residues. The CDR3 here is CASSQGGPYNEQFF. The CDR3, as DNA: TGCGCCAGCAGCCAAGGTGGGCCCTACAATGAGCAGTTCTTC.

The chain uses TRBV2 and TRBJ1-1; D call uncertain. Germline values: CDR1 SNHLY, CDR2 FYNNEI. Trimming pared 5 bases from V and 8 bases from J, leaving 9 bases between. The CDR3 runs 11 residues. CDR3 loop: CASSKREEAFF. The DNA for the CDR3 is TGTGCCAGCAGTAAGAGGGAGGAAGCTTTCTTT.

This clone appeared once. This chain joins TRBV9 and TRBJ2-5; D possibly corresponds to TRBD1 (6 bases). CDR1 is SGDLS and CDR2 is YYNGEE in the germline V gene. CDR3 length: 15 amino acids. V was shortened by 4 bases and J by 2 bases, with 15 bases between the two germline ends. CDR3 amino acids: CASSQGTLLQETQYF. CDR3 bases: TGTGCCAGCAGCCAGGGGACACTCCTACAAGAGACCCAGTACTTC.

The chain employs TRBV2 and TRBJ2-1; 12 nucleotides line up with TRBD2. The V gene's germline CDR1 is SNHLY and CDR2 FYNNEI. The CDR3 runs 15 residues. V was clipped by 6 bases and J by 5 bases; unmatched bases: 5. CDR3 sequence (DNA): TGTGCCAGCAGGCAGACTAGCGGGGGAAACAATGAGCAGTTCTTC. It encodes CASRQTSGGNNEQFF.

The V gene is TRBV18, the J gene TRBJ2-7; D tentatively fits TRBD1 or TRBD2 (5 bases each). Germline V gene sequence: CDR1 KGHSH, CDR2 LQKENI. Trimming pared 6 bases from V and 3 bases from J, leaving 15 bases between. This CDR3 is 14 amino acids long. The DNA of the CDR3 is TGTGCCAGCTCCGTCCGGGACCGAGACTACGAGCAGTACTTC. This translates into CASSVRDRDYEQYF.

The chain is built from TRBV30 and TRBJ2-5, with 7 bases that match TRBD1. The CDR3 length is 15 residues. The germline CDR1 and CDR2 sequences are GTSNPN and SVGIG (reference sequence). The ends lost 2 bases at V and 5 bases at J; junction bases unmatched: 11. CDR3 in DNA: TGTGCCTGGAGTCCCGGACAGGAATTAAGGGAGACCCAGTACTTC. This sequence encodes CAWSPGQELRETQYF.

This clone occurred once. The chain employs TRBV29-1 and TRBJ2-3; no reliable D call. V gave up 4 bases and J gave up 10 bases, with 18 bases separating them. CDR3 size: 13 residues. Germline V gene lookup returns CDR1 SQVTM and CDR2 ANQGSEA. This chain's CDR3 is CSVGGSPLEAQYF. The CDR3 nucleotides are TGCAGCGTTGGTGGGTCCCCACTGGAAGCGCAGTATTTT.